The clone carrying this T cell receptor (beta chain) has a handful of counts. This PCR relied on a set of 60 Vbeta primers and 13 Jbeta primers. Profiling relied on immunoSEQ multiplex PCR, and the TCRdb table lists in-frame clones only, not all of them. The table has about 90,000 clones, less than 65% seen once. The sample belongs to a study of cytomegalovirus exposure and HLA in healthy donors. Germline assignment: CDR1 MNHNS and CDR2 SASEGT. V dropped 3 bases and J dropped 6 bases, with 12 bases sitting between them. The CDR3 is 14 residues long. Material: PBMCs. The receptor's source is a woman aged 30 to 39 in good health and CMV-seropositive. V is TRBV6-1 and J is TRBJ1-5; weak D call: TRBD1 (5 bases). The CDR3 region is CASSDQSGGQPQHF. The CDR3 nucleotides read TGTGCCAGCAGTGACCAGTCGGGGGGTCAGCCCCAGCATTTT.